These 15 T cell receptor beta chains share one sample of origin, sequenced in a study of blood T cell repertoires in COVID-19. Here immunoSEQ multiplex PCR was the method, and the copy in TCRdb shows in-frame clones only, minus some. This table holds about 75,000 clones, 88% found once. Source material: peripheral blood. Every receptor here comes from a human donor in a cohort sampled during active COVID-19.

This rearrangement joins TRBV4-1 to TRBJ2-6; D remains unclear. The germline V and J ends were trimmed by 1 base and 0 bases, with 13 bases remaining between them. CDR1 and CDR2 (germline): MGHRA, YSYEKL. The CDR3 consists of 18 residues. This CDR3 is CASSQVYPRRSGANVLTF. CDR3 in DNA: TGCGCCAGCAGCCAAGTATACCCCAGGCGCTCTGGGGCCAACGTCCTGACTTTC.

J is TRBJ2-1 and V is TRBV3-1 (or the pseudogene TRBV3-2); TRBD2 might be the D (6 bases). Deletions cut 2 bases from V and 10 bases from J, with 15 bases between. Germline CDR1 LGHDT, CDR2 YNNKEL (reference sequence). This CDR3 region has 14 residues. This CDR3 is CASSQRTILGEQFF. The CDR3 DNA is TGTGCCAGCAGCCAAAGGACTATACTTGGGGAGCAGTTCTTC.

The chain carries TRBV6-2 or TRBV6-3 and TRBJ2-3; D call uncertain. The V end was cut by 2 bases, the J end by 0 bases, with 3 bases between. The CDR3 extends over 13 amino acids. Germline V gene sequence: CDR1 MNHEY, CDR2 SVGEGT. In nucleotides, the CDR3 is TGTGCCAGCAGTTACCTCAGCACAGATACGCAGTATTTT. This sequence encodes CASSYLSTDTQYF.

There are a few counts of this clone. The gene calls are TRBV2 and TRBJ2-2; D uncertain. This CDR3 is 15 amino acids long. The germline V gene encodes CDR1 SNHLY and CDR2 FYNNEI. Trimming shortened V by 2 bases and J by 4 bases, and 11 bases separated the two germline ends. CDR3 loop: CASSESPPFTGELFF. The CDR3, as DNA: TGTGCCAGCAGTGAATCTCCCCCGTTCACCGGGGAGCTGTTTTTT.

The chain employs TRBV5-6 and TRBJ2-1; 9 nucleotides line up with TRBD2. Germline V gives CDR1 SGHDT, CDR2 YYEEEE. After removal of 1 base from V and 0 bases from J, the junction contained 11 bases not matched to a gene. This CDR3 is 19 amino acids long. The CDR3 nucleotides are TGTGCCAGCAGCTTGCGGACCATTGTAGCGGGGGCCTCCTACAATGAGCAGTTCTTC. The encoded protein is CASSLRTIVAGASYNEQFF.

The genes are TRBV5-3 and TRBJ2-2; D is perhaps TRBD2 (6 bases). TRBV5-3 has ORF status, its function being uncertain. CDR3 size: 18 residues. With 1 base removed from V and 8 bases from J, the gap between germline ends came to 24 bases. The CDR3 DNA sequence: TGTGCCAGAAGCTTGTATCCCCTCTCGGGAGAAGTTACGGGGGAGCTGTTTTTT. Protein sequence: CARSLYPLSGEVTGELFF.

J is TRBJ2-1 and V is TRBV2, with D possibly matching TRBD2 (6 bases). The CDR3 contains 13 residues. V lost 7 bases to trimming and J lost 5 bases, with 12 bases between them. CDR1 is SNHLY, CDR2 FYNNEI, per germline. Here the CDR3 reads CASNPGANNEQFF. CDR3 DNA: TGTGCCAGCAATCCGGGAGCCAACAATGAGCAGTTCTTC.

This clone was seen only a few times. The V call is TRBV28, the J call TRBJ2-7; possibly TRBD2 for D (5 bases). Germline V lookup: CDR1 MDHEN, CDR2 SYDVKM. V shed 5 bases and J shed 6 bases, with 17 bases lying between them. CDR3 length: 14 residues. The CDR3 protein is CASSPRLFGSEQYF. The CDR3 DNA reads TGTGCCAGCAGTCCCAGACTATTCGGGTCCGAGCAGTACTTC.

The V call is TRBV4-2, the J call TRBJ1-2, with TRBD1 matching 7 bases. Germline assignment: CDR1 LGHNA and CDR2 YNFKEQ. J was trimmed by 5 bases and V by 1 base; bases with no gene match: 10. CDR3 length equals 16 residues. CDR3 sequence (DNA): TGTGCCAGCAGCCAAGGAGGAGCCGGGACAGATTATGGCTACACCTTC. Protein sequence: CASSQGGAGTDYGYTF.

This chain uses TRBV10-3 with TRBJ2-1; D possibly corresponds to TRBD2 (6 bases). The germline CDR1 and CDR2 sequences are ENHRY and SYGVKD. This CDR3 comprises 12 residues. Between the trimmed V and J ends, which lost 11 bases and 9 bases, there was a span of 17 bases. CDR3 nucleotide sequence: TGTGCCGCTGGAGGGCTTGGCAGTGAGCAGTTCTTC. Protein: CAAGGLGSEQFF.

The V gene is TRBV5-1, the J gene TRBJ2-2; 8 nucleotides line up with TRBD2. Trimming removed 2 bases from V and 7 bases from J; junction bases left unmatched: 7. The CDR3 is 15 residues long. The V gene's germline CDR1 is SGHRS and CDR2 YFSETQ. CDR3: CASSFSSGANGELFF. Here the CDR3 DNA reads TGCGCCAGCAGCTTCAGTAGCGGGGCCAACGGGGAGCTGTTTTTT.

V is TRBV10-3 and J is TRBJ1-5, with D perhaps TRBD1 (6 bases). CDR1 and CDR2 (germline): ENHRY, SYGVKD. The germline V and J ends were trimmed by 5 bases and 4 bases, with 12 bases remaining between them. The CDR3 totals 14 residues. Written as DNA, the CDR3 is TGTGCCATCAGTATACAGGGATCTAATCAGCCCCAGCATTTT. Encoded protein: CAISIQGSNQPQHF.

The chain combines TRBV5-6 with TRBJ2-5; D perhaps matches TRBD1 (6 bases). Germline V CDR1 and CDR2: SGHDT, YYEEEE. Trimming took 0 bases from V and 1 from J, leaving 10 bases between them. CDR3 length: 15 residues. This CDR3 reads CASSLGQVIQETQYF. In DNA, the CDR3 is TGTGCCAGCAGCTTGGGACAGGTTATCCAAGAGACCCAGTACTTC.

The gene calls are TRBV4-3 and TRBJ1-2; TRBD1 matches 11 bases. V lost 4 bases and J lost 4; bases outside the gene matches: 5. The CDR3 is 15 residues long. The V gene's germline CDR1 is LGHNA and CDR2 YSLEER. CDR3 region: CASSRGGQGGYGYTF. As DNA, the CDR3 is TGCGCCAGCAGCCGAGGGGGACAGGGGGGCTATGGCTACACCTTC.

The chain couples TRBV7-2 to TRBJ2-7, with a weak D call TRBD2 (6 bases). The CDR3 contains 13 residues. V lost 1 base and J lost 3, with 7 bases in between. The V gene's germline CDR1 is SGHTA and CDR2 FQGNSA. CDR3 in DNA: TGTGCCAGCAGCTTAGGGAGGGTCTACGAGCAGTACTTC. This sequence encodes CASSLGRVYEQYF.